Listed below are T cell receptor beta chains from one sample, sequenced in a study of molecular identifiers for immune sequencing clone quantification. From the PCR reads, TCRdb called clonotypes with MiXCR, one entry per CDR3 protein. The sample shows a few hundred thousand distinct CDR3 sequences, 25% of them seen only once. Sample: naive CD8+ T cells from blood, with Jurkat cell RNA spiked in. Receptors were obtained from a human donor in good health. Some libraries in this study had Jurkat cell RNA spiked in. Each CDR3 is given with its conserved first and last residue. Fields, in order: D gene, clone size, J gene, V gene, CDR3 DNA, CDR3 protein. The D gene is left open where the match is weak. Part of the rows lack a size; the others show once, few, many or a class for expanded clones.

NA	NA	TRBJ2-6	TRBV21-1	TGTGCCAGCGGGAGGAAAGGGCAGAGCTCTGTGGCCAACGTCCTGACTTTC	CASGRKGQSSVANVLTF
NA	NA	TRBJ2-4	TRBV29-1	TGCAGCGTTGTCGTGACAGAAATCATTCAGTACTTC	CSVVVTEIIQYF
NA	few	TRBJ2-3	TRBV15	TGTGCCACCTCGGACACAGATACGCAGTATTTT	CATSDTDTQYF
NA	few	TRBJ2-4	TRBV12-3/TRBV12-4	TGTGCCAGCAGTTTGAGTGGGATAGGAAACATTCAGTACTTC	CASSLSGIGNIQYF
NA	NA	TRBJ1-1	TRBV20-1	TGCAGAGCTAGATGGACGGAGAACACTGAAGCTTTCTTT	CRARWTENTEAFF
NA	many	TRBJ2-3	TRBV14	TGTGCCAGCAGCCCGGGGCGCACAGATACGCAGTATTTT	CASSPGRTDTQYF
TRBD1	NA	TRBJ2-7	TRBV6-5	TGTGCCAGCAGTTACTCTCGACAGGGGCACTCCTACGAGCAGTACTTC	CASSYSRQGHSYEQYF
NA	few	TRBJ2-5	TRBV3-1	TGTGCCAGCAGCCAGCCTCTGGGCGGCGAAGAGACCCAGTACTTC	CASSQPLGGEETQYF
NA	NA	TRBJ2-5	TRBV27	TGTGCCAGCAGCCCTGGGGGCGGGTTCGATCAAGAGCCCCAGTACTTC	CASSPGGGFDQEPQYF
NA	NA	TRBJ2-3	TRBV19	TGTGCCAGTAGTACCGCCGAAGGAGCCGGTACGCAGTATTTT	CASSTAEGAGTQYF
NA	NA	TRBJ2-7	TRBV30	TGTGCCTGGAGAGCTTTTGCGGGAACCTACGAGCAGTACTTC	CAWRAFAGTYEQYF
TRBD1	NA	TRBJ2-5	TRBV13	TGTGCCAGCAGCCTTGGCGGAGGACAGGAGATAGAGACCCAGTACTTC	CASSLGGGQEIETQYF
NA	many	TRBJ1-4	TRBV24-1	TGTGCCACCAGTGAGGGTGAAAAACTGTTTTTT	CATSEGEKLFF
NA	few	TRBJ2-7	TRBV19	TGTGCCAGTAGTGTCGGACGTAATTACGAGCAGTACTTC	CASSVGRNYEQYF
NA	few	TRBJ2-1	TRBV12-3/TRBV12-4	TGTGCCAGCAGCCCGGATGTAAATGAGCAGTTCTTC	CASSPDVNEQFF
NA	few	TRBJ1-1	TRBV6-1	TGTGCCGCCACGGGACACGAGAACACTGAAGCTTTCTTT	CAATGHENTEAFF
NA	NA	TRBJ2-7	TRBV4-2	TGTGCCAGCAGCCAAGATCCAGGGCGACAAATGTACGAGCAGTACTTC	CASSQDPGRQMYEQYF
NA	few	TRBJ1-5	TRBV20-1	TGCAGTGCTAGTCCCCAGGCCATTAAGGGCAATCAGCCCCAGCATTTT	CSASPQAIKGNQPQHF
NA	NA	TRBJ2-2	TRBV12-3/TRBV12-4	TGTGCCAGCAGACCCGACAGTATTACCGGGGAGCCGTTTTTT	CASRPDSITGEPFF
TRBD1	many	TRBJ2-6	TRBV2	TGTGCCAGTACAGGGGATTCCAACTCTGGGGCCAACGTCCTGACTTTC	CASTGDSNSGANVLTF
NA	NA	TRBJ1-6	TRBV7-9	TGTGCCAGCAGCTTAGGTTCGGTCTACTATAATTCACCCCTCCACTTT	CASSLGSVYYNSPLHF
TRBD2	NA	TRBJ2-7	TRBV9	TGTGCCAGCAGCGCACAGGGACTAGTGGCAACCTACGAGCAGTACTTC	CASSAQGLVATYEQYF
TRBD1	once	TRBJ2-7	TRBV9	TGTGCCAGCAGCGTAGATCGGGCAGGGGGTTACCACGAGCAGCACTTC	CASSVDRAGGYHEQHF
NA	many	TRBJ2-3	TRBV2	TGTGCCAGCAGTGAAGTGGAGGACTATGACACAGATACGCAGTATTTT	CASSEVEDYDTDTQYF
NA	few	TRBJ2-1	TRBV7-3	TGTGCCAGCAGCCATACCGGGACACCCTCCAATGAGCAGTTCTTC	CASSHTGTPSNEQFF
NA	few	TRBJ2-2	TRBV7-6	TGTGCCAGCGCCAAAAGAGGCACCGGGGAGCTGTTTTTT	CASAKRGTGELFF
NA	NA	TRBJ2-5	TRBV27	TGTGCCAGCAGCCCCGAAGTTGTGGGACAAGAGACCCAGTACTTC	CASSPEVVGQETQYF
NA	many	TRBJ2-7	TRBV27	TGTGCCAGCAGTGACTCCGGCGAGCAGTACTTC	CASSDSGEQYF
TRBD2	many	TRBJ2-2	TRBV3-1	TGTGCCAGCAGCCAAGTCACTAGCGGGGGCGCGAACACCGGGGAGCTGTTTTTT	CASSQVTSGGANTGELFF